The sequence of this T cell receptor beta chain was determined in a study of blood T cell repertoires in COVID-19. Whole-study context: The origin of the acute and convalescent COVID-19 samples was the United States, Italy and Spain.

Profiling relied on immunoSEQ multiplex PCR, and the TCRdb table lists in-frame clones only, not all of them. The repertoire holds about 140,000 clones, with almost 90% as singletons. The V end was cut by 3 bases, the J end by 0 bases, with 10 bases between. Germline CDR1 SGDLS, CDR2 YYNGEE. The CDR3 is 15 amino acids. This chain links TRBV9 with TRBJ1-5; D perhaps matches TRBD1 (5 bases). Sequencing was performed on peripheral blood. The TCR comes from a woman in her fifties or sixties with acute or convalescent COVID-19. CDR3 loop: CASSATAYSNQPQHF. The CDR3 coding sequence is TGTGCCAGCAGCGCGACAGCGTATAGCAATCAGCCCCAGCATTTT.